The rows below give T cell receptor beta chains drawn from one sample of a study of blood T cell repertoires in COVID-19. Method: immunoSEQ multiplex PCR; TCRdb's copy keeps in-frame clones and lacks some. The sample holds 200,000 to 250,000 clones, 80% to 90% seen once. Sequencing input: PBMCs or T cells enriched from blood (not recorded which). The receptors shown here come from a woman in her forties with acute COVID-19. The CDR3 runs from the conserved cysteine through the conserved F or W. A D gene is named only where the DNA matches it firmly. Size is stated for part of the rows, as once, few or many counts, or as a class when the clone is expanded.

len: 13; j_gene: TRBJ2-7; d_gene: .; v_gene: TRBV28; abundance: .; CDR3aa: CASGTSASYEQYF; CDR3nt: TGTGCCAGCGGGACATCGGCCTCCTACGAGCAGTACTTC
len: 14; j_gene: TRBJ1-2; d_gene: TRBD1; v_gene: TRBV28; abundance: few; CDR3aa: CASSPGGGLDGYTF; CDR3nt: TGTGCCAGCAGCCCGGGAGGGGGCTTAGATGGCTACACCTTC
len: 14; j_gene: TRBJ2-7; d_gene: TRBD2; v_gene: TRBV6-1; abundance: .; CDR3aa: CASSESGATYEQYF; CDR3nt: TGTGCCAGCAGTGAAAGCGGGGCCACCTACGAGCAGTACTTC
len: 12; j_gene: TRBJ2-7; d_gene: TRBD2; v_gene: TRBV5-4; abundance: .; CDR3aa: CASSSLAGEQYF; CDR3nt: TGTGCCAGCAGCTCACTAGCGGGAGAACAGTACTTC
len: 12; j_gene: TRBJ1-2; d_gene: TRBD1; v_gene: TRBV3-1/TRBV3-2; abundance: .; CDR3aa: CASSPNRGGYTF; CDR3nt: TGTGCCAGCAGCCCTAACAGGGGAGGCTACACCTTC
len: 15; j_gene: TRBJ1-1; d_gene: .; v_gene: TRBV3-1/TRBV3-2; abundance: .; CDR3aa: CASSPRGGAGTEAFF; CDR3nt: TGTGCCAGCAGCCCCCGGGGGGGGGCGGGCACTGAAGCTTTCTTT
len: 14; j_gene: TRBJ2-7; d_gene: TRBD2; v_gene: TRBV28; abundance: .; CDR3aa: CASSKPGLGYEQYF; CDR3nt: TGTGCCAGCAGTAAACCGGGACTAGGCTACGAGCAGTACTTC
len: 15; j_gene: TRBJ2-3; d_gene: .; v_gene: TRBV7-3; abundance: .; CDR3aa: CASSPNPLVTDTQYF; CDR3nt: TGTGCCAGCAGCCCCAACCCGCTAGTTACAGATACGCAGTATTTT
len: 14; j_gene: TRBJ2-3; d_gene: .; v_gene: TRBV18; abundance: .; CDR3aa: CASSPPVLSDTQYF; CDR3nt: TGTGCCAGCTCACCACCAGTCCTATCAGATACGCAGTATTTT
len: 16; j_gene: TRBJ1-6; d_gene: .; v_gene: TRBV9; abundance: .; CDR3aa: CASSAEGFSYNSPLHF; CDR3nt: TGTGCCAGCAGCGCCGAGGGATTCTCCTATAATTCACCCCTCCACTTT
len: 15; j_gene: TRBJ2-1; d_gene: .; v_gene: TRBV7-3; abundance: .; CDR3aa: CASSPTGASGKEQFF; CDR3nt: TGTGCCAGCAGCCCAACGGGGGCTAGCGGTAAGGAGCAGTTCTTC
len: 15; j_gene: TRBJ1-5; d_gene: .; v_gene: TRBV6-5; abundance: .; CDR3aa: CASSLLLTENQPQHF; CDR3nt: TGTGCCAGCAGCCTCTTATTGACAGAAAATCAGCCCCAGCATTTT
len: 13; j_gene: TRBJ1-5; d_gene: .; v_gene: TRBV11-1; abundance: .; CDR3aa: CASSLSLSQPQHF; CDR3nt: TGTGCCAGCAGCTTATCCCTTTCTCAGCCCCAGCATTTT
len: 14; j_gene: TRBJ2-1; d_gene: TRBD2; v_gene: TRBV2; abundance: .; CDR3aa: CASRLAGVYNEQFF; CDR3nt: TGTGCCAGCAGACTAGCGGGAGTTTACAATGAGCAGTTCTTC
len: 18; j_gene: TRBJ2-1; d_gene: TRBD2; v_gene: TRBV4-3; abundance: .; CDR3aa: CASSQDRGAGSSYNEQFF; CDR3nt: TGCGCCAGCAGCCAAGATAGGGGAGCGGGAAGTTCCTACAATGAGCAGTTCTTC
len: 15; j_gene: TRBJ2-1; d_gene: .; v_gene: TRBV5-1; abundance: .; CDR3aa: CASSPGWSSYNEQFF; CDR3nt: TGCGCCAGCAGCCCCGGATGGAGTTCCTACAATGAGCAGTTCTTC
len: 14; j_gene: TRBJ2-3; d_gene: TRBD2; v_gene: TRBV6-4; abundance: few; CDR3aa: CASSASGATDTQYF; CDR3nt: TGTGCCAGCAGTGCTAGCGGAGCCACAGATACGCAGTATTTT
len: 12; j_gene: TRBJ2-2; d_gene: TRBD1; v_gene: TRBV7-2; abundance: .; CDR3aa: CASSPGTGGPFF; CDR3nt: TGTGCCAGCAGCCCTGGGACAGGGGGCCCGTTTTTT
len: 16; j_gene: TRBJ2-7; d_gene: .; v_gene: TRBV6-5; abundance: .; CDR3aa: CASSYSPSFLPYEQYF; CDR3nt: TGTGCCAGCAGTTACTCCCCGTCCTTTCTTCCCTACGAGCAGTACTTC
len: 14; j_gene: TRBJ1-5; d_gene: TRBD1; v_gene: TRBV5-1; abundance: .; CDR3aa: CASSLQGQGQPQHF; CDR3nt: TGCGCCAGCAGCCTTCAGGGACAGGGACAGCCCCAGCATTTT
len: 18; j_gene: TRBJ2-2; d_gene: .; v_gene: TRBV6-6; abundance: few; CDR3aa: CASSLSRLGGGPGGELFF; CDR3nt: TGTGCCAGCAGTCTCTCCCGTTTGGGAGGGGGGCCGGGCGGGGAGCTGTTTTTT
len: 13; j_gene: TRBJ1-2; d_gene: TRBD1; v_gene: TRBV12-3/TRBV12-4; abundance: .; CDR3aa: CASSIQGNYGYTF; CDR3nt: TGTGCCAGCAGTATACAGGGGAACTATGGCTACACCTTC
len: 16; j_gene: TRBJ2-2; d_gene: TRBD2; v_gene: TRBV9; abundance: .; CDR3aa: CASSVGGRRGTGELFF; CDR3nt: TGTGCCAGCAGCGTAGGCGGGAGGAGGGGAACCGGGGAGCTGTTTTTT
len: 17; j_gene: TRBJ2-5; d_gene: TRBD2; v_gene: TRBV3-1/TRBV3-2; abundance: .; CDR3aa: CASSQRGSGRGGETQYF; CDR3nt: TGTGCCAGCAGCCAAAGGGGTAGCGGGAGGGGAGGGGAGACCCAGTACTTC
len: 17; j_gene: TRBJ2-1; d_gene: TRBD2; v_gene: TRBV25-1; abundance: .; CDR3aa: CASSESHTGAGEDEQFF; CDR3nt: TGTGCCAGCAGTGAATCCCACACTGGAGCGGGAGAGGATGAGCAGTTCTTC
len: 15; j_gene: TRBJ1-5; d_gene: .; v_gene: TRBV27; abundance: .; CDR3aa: CASSPLLDNNQPQHF; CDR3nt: TGTGCCAGCAGTCCCTTATTGGACAACAATCAGCCCCAGCATTTT
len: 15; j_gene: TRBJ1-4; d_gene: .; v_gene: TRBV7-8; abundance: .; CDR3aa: CASSLGRSPNEKLFF; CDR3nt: TGTGCCAGCAGCTTAGGGCGGAGCCCCAATGAAAAACTGTTTTTT
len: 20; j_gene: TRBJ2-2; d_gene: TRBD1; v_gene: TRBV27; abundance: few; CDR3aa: CASTLGALVRTGGIGGELFF; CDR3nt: TGTGCCAGCACATTAGGGGCTCTCGTAAGGACAGGGGGAATCGGCGGGGAGCTGTTTTTT
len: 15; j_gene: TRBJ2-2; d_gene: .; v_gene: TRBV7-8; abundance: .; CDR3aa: CASSLDRVNTGELFF; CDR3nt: TGTGCCAGCAGCTTAGACAGGGTGAACACCGGGGAGCTGTTTTTT
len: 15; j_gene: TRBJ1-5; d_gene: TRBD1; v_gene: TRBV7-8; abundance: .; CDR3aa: CASSIFTGANQPQHF; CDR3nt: TGTGCCAGCAGCATCTTTACAGGGGCTAATCAGCCCCAGCATTTT
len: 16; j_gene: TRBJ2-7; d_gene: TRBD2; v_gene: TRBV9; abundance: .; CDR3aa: CASSVAAGGPSTEQYF; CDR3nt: TGTGCCAGCAGCGTAGCGGCGGGAGGGCCTTCAACCGAGCAGTACTTC
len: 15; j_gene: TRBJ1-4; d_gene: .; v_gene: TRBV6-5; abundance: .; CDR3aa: CASSYSPSTGEKLFF; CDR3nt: TGTGCCAGCAGTTACTCCCCTTCGACTGGGGAAAAACTGTTTTTT
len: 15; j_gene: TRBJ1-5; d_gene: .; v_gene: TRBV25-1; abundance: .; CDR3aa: CASRGDGYSNQPQHF; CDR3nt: TGTGCCAGCAGGGGAGACGGGTATAGCAATCAGCCCCAGCATTTT
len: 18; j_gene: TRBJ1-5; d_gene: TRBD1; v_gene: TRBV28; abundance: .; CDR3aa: CASSGVLSGQGGFQPQHF; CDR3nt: TGTGCCAGCAGTGGGGTCCTTTCAGGACAGGGTGGTTTTCAGCCCCAGCATTTT
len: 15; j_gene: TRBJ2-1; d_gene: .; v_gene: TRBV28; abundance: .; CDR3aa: CASSRLTGTVNEQFF; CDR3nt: TGTGCCAGCAGCCGCCTGACCGGGACTGTCAATGAGCAGTTCTTC
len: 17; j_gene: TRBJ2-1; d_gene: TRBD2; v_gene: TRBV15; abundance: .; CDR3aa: CATSRDLAGGSYNEQFF; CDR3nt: TGTGCCACCAGCAGAGATCTAGCGGGAGGCTCCTACAATGAGCAGTTCTTC
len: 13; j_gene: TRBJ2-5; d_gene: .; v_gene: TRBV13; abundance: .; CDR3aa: CASSSGRVETQYF; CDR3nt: TGTGCCAGCAGCTCGGGCAGGGTGGAGACCCAGTACTTC
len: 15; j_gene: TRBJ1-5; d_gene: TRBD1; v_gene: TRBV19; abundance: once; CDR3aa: CASSTLDRVNQPQHF; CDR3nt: TGTGCCAGTAGTACTCTCGACAGGGTCAATCAGCCCCAGCATTTT
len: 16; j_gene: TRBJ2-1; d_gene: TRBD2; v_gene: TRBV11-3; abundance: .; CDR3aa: CASSTLGGVTYNEQFF; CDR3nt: TGTGCCAGCAGCACCCTTGGGGGGGTCACCTACAATGAGCAGTTCTTC
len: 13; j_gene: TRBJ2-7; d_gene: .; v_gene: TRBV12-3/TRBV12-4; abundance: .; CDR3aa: CASSLTIRGEQYF; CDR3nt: TGTGCCAGCAGCCTGACTATTCGGGGGGAGCAGTACTTC
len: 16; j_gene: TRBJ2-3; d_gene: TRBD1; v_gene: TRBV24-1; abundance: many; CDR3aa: CATSATGAWGTDTQYF; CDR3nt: TGTGCCACCAGTGCCACAGGGGCGTGGGGCACAGATACGCAGTATTTT
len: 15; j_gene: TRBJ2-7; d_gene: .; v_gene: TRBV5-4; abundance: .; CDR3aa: CASSLSAASSYEQYF; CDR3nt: TGTGCCAGCAGCTTGTCGGCGGCAAGCTCCTACGAGCAGTACTTC
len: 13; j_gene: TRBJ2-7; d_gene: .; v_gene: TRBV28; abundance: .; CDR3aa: CASKIQGLGEQYF; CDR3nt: TGTGCCAGCAAAATCCAGGGGCTCGGGGAGCAGTACTTC
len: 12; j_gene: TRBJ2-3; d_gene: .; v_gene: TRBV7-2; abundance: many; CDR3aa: CASSLFTDTQYF; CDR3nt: TGTGCCAGCAGCCTTTTCACAGATACGCAGTATTTT
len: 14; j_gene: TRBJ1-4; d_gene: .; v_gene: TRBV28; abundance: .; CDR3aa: CASTTGPTNEKLFF; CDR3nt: TGTGCCAGCACTACAGGGCCAACTAATGAAAAACTGTTTTTT
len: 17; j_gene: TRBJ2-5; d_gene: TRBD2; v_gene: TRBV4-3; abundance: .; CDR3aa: CASSQDPTSGRVAAQYF; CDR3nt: TGCGCCAGCAGCCAAGATCCCACTAGCGGGAGGGTTGCGGCCCAGTACTTC
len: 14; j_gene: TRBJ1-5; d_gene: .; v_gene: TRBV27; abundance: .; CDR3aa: CASSTEGGHQPQHF; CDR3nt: TGTGCCAGCAGTACCGAGGGAGGTCATCAGCCCCAGCATTTT